The 15 T cell receptor beta chains below come from one sample, sequenced in a study of blood T cells in healthy people across ages. Alongside a J-beta primer mix, a sample-barcoded 5' primer served in a second PCR lasting roughly 6 to 11 cycles. TCRdb called the 5' RACE reads again in MiXCR, with one record for every CDR3 protein. The table has roughly 730,000 distinct CDR3 sequences, just over 55% seen once; the top ten hold 20% to 30%. What was sequenced was blood. These receptors were taken from a man aged 35 to 55 in good health.

The chain has TRBV5-1 and TRBJ2-5; 9 bases fit TRBD1. The trim removed 6 bases at V and 5 bases at J, leaving 11 bases unmatched. CDR1 is SGHRS and CDR2 is YFSETQ in the germline V gene. The CDR3 covers 15 residues. The CDR3 sequence is CASTNHRDRAETQYF. The CDR3 nucleotides are TGCGCCAGCACCAACCACCGGGACAGGGCGGAGACCCAGTACTTC.

The V call is TRBV7-2, the J call TRBJ1-2, with a weak D call TRBD1 (5 bases). The V end lost 3 bases, the J end lost 6 bases, and 11 bases lay between the germline ends. In germline, CDR1 is SGHTA, CDR2 FQGNSA. CDR3 length: 13 amino acids. The CDR3 region has the DNA TGTGCCAGCAGCTTGGCAGGGTTCGATGGCTACACCTTC. It translates to CASSLAGFDGYTF.

There are a few counts of this clonotype. CDR3 nucleotide sequence: TGCGCCAGCAGCTTGTCGGAAGTCTATGGCTACACCTTC. Residues: CASSLSEVYGYTF. The chain uses TRBV5-1 and TRBJ1-2; D not certain. The CDR3 totals 13 residues. Looked up from germline, CDR1 is SGHRS and CDR2 is YFSETQ. V was cut by 1 base and J by 4 bases, with 8 bases left in between. The variable domain in full, completed from reference TRBV5-1 and TRBJ1-2, reads KAGVTQTPRYLIKTRGQQVTLSCSPISGHRSVSWYQQTPGQGLQFLFEYFSETQRNKGNFPGRFSGRQFSNSRSEMNVSTLELGDSALYLCASSLSEVYGYTFGSGTRLTVV.

The sample holds a few counts of this clonotype. V gene TRBV7-2 combines with J gene TRBJ2-1; the match to TRBD2 covers 10 bases. CDR3 length: 16 residues. The junction had 12 bases not matched to a gene; V was cut back by 3 bases and J by 10 bases. From germline, CDR1 is SGHTA and CDR2 FQGNSA. CDR3 DNA sequence: TGTGCCAGCAGCTTTTCCCTAGCGGGAGCCCTCCTCGAGCAGTTCTTC. Translated: CASSFSLAGALLEQFF.

This clonotype was seen a few times. The rearrangement joins TRBV3-1 to TRBJ2-1; no firm D call. CDR1 is LGHDT and CDR2 is YNNKEL in the germline V gene (reference sequence). Trimming cost V 0 bases and J 6 bases, with 9 bases left between them. This CDR3 has 14 residues. The CDR3 loop reads CASSQDGLTNEQFF. The CDR3 DNA reads as TGTGCCAGCAGCCAAGATGGGCTCACCAATGAGCAGTTCTTC.

In its sample, this clonotype was seen a few times. The chain joins TRBV20-1 to TRBJ2-7; 7 positions match TRBD1. Germline CDR1 reads DFQATT; CDR2 reads SNEGSKA (reference sequence). The CDR3 is 14 residues long. The J segment lost 6 bases and the V segment lost 5 bases, leaving 13 bases of the junction unmatched. The CDR3 here is CSALTPTGSIEQYF. The CDR3 DNA sequence: TGCAGTGCTTTAACACCGACAGGGTCCATCGAGCAGTACTTC.

The V and J genes are TRBV20-1 and TRBJ2-1; 8 bases match TRBD1. The end of the DNA is better explained by TRBJ2-7, so the J call may be wrong. The germline gives CDR1 DFQATT, CDR2 SNEGSKA (reference sequence). The CDR3 sequence is 14 residues long. This CDR3 is CSARDQDRVYEQYF. CDR3 sequence (DNA): TGCAGTGCTAGAGACCAGGACAGGGTCTACGAGCAGTACTTC.

V gene TRBV4-1 combines with J gene TRBJ1-4, with 8 positions matching TRBD1. Losses at the gene ends were 4 bases for V and 4 bases for J; bases not matched to a gene: 5. Germline CDR1 MGHRA, CDR2 YSYEKL. The CDR3 consists of 15 residues. The CDR3 loop reads CASSRGQGNNEKLFF. The CDR3 coding sequence is TGCGCCAGCAGCCGAGGACAGGGAAATAATGAAAAACTGTTTTTT.

This chain uses TRBV20-1 with TRBJ2-1; D may be TRBD2 (5 bases). V was cut by 3 bases and J by 13 bases, with 16 bases left in between. CDR1 and CDR2 (germline): DFQATT, SNEGSKA (reference sequence). There are 12 residues in the CDR3. DNA of the CDR3: TGCAGTGCTAGGAAGGGTGGGGAGACCCAGTTCTTC. Protein product: CSARKGGETQFF.

This chain's CDR3 is CAISPGQDTDTQYF. Written as DNA, the CDR3 is TGTGCCATCAGCCCGGGACAGGACACAGATACGCAGTATTTT. V and J are TRBV10-3 and TRBJ2-3, with TRBD1 identical over 8 bases. V lost 6 bases, J lost 2 bases, and 4 bases stayed unmatched. The germline gives CDR1 ENHRY, CDR2 SYGVKD. CDR3 length: 14 residues.

This chain links TRBV7-2 with TRBJ2-3; TRBD1 or TRBD2 may be the D gene (5 bases each). CDR1 is SGHTA and CDR2 is FQGNSA in the germline V gene. The CDR3 covers 15 residues. The V gene lost 5 bases and the J gene lost 1 base, with 13 bases spanning the gap. The CDR3 DNA sequence: TGTGCCAGCAGCCCCGCCGGGGCAGGCACAGATACGCAGTATTTT. It translates to CASSPAGAGTDTQYF. Full variable domain (missing parts from reference TRBV7-2 and TRBJ2-3): GAGVSQSPSNKVTEKGKDVELRCDPISGHTALYWYRQSLGQGLEFLIYFQGNSAPDKSGLPSDRFSAERTGGSVSTLTIQRTQQEDSAVYLCASSPAGAGTDTQYFGPGTRLTVL.

The J gene is TRBJ2-5, the V gene TRBV5-1; possibly TRBD1 or TRBD2 for D (6 bases each). Germline lookup yields CDR1 SGHRS and CDR2 YFSETQ. V was shortened by 4 bases and J by 2 bases, with 24 bases between the two germline ends. This CDR3 is built from 18 residues. The CDR3 protein is CASSLGGGTTFLQETQYF. CDR3 nucleotide sequence: TGCGCCAGCAGCCTTGGAGGGGGAACAACCTTCCTACAAGAGACCCAGTACTTC.

The chain uses TRBV12-3 or TRBV12-4 and TRBJ2-7, with 12 nucleotides matching TRBD2. CDR3 size: 17 residues. V dropped 1 base and J dropped 7; count of bases not matched to a gene: 11. The CDR3 is CASSLGLAGGLGNEQYF. The CDR3 nucleotides are TGTGCCAGCAGTTTAGGGCTAGCGGGGGGGCTGGGGAATGAGCAGTACTTC.

This clonotype showed up just once. The chain links TRBV7-2 to TRBJ2-5; 8 bases line up with TRBD1. This CDR3 is built from 16 residues. Germline-derived CDR1 and CDR2 are SGHTA and FQGNSA. V dropped 1 base and J dropped 4; count of bases not matched to a gene: 8. The CDR3 loop is CASSLGTGQEGETQYF. The CDR3 DNA reads as TGTGCCAGCAGCTTAGGGACGGGACAGGAGGGAGAGACCCAGTACTTC.

The chain carries TRBV7-9 and TRBJ2-6; D is uncertain. Germline V gene data show CDR1 as SEHNR and CDR2 as FQNEAQ (reference sequence). The length of the CDR3 is 13 residues. V gave up 6 bases and J gave up 2 bases, with 5 bases separating them. The CDR3 bases are TGTGCCAGCAGAAATCCTGGGGCCAACGTCCTGACTTTC. Its protein is CASRNPGANVLTF.